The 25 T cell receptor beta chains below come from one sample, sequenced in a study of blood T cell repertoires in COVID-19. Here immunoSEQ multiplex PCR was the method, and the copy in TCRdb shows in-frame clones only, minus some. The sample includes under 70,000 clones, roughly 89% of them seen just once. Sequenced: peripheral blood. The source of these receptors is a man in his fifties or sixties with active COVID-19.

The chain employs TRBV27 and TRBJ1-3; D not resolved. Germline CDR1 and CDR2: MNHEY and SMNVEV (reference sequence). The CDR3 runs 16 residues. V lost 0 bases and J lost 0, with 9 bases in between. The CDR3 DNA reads TGTGCCAGCAGTTTATCCGGGGTCTTCTCTGGAAACACCATATATTTT. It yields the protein CASSLSGVFSGNTIYF.

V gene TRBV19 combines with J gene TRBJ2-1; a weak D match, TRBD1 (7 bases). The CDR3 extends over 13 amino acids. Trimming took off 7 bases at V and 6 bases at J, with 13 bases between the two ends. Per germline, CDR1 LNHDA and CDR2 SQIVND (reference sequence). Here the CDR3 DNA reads TGTGCCAGTACAGGGGGGATCCTCAATGAGCAGTTCTTC. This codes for CASTGGILNEQFF.

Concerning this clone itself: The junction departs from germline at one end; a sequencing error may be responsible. Here the CDR3 DNA reads TGTGCCAGCCGTGACCGGACTTCTCGAACCTACGAGCAGTACTTC. Protein sequence: CASRDRTSRTYEQYF. The rearrangement links TRBV6-1 to TRBJ2-7; the D gene is possibly TRBD2 (5 bases). Germline CDR1 reads MNHNS; CDR2 reads SASEGT. This CDR3 region has 15 residues.

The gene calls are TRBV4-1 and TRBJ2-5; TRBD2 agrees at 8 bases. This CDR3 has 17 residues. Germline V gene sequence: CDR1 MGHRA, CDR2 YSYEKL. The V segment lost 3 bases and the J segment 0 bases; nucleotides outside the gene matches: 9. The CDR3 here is CASSQLTSGGYQETQYF. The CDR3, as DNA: TGCGCCAGCAGCCAGCTTACTAGCGGAGGGTACCAAGAGACCCAGTACTTC.

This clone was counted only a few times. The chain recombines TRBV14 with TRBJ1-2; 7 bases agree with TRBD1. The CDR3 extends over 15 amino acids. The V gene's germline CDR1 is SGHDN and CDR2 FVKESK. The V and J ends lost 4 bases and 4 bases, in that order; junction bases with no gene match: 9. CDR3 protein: CASSPRQGAGYGYTF. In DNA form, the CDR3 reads TGTGCCAGCAGCCCGAGACAGGGAGCCGGCTATGGCTACACCTTC.

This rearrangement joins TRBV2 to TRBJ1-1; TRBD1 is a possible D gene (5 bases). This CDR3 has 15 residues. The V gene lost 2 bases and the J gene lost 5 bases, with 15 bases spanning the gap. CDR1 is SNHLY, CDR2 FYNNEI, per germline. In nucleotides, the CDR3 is TGTGCCAGCAGTGAATCAGGTGGCAGGGTAACTGAAGCTTTCTTT. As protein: CASSESGGRVTEAFF.

The CDR3 DNA follows: TGTGCCCACGGGACTACGGAGACCGGGGAGCTGTTTTTT. Translation gives CAHGTTETGELFF. The chain has TRBV30 and TRBJ2-2, with 7 bases lining up with TRBD2. Germline lookup yields CDR1 GTSNPN and CDR2 SVGIG (reference sequence). The CDR3 has 13 amino acids. V lost 8 bases, J lost 5 bases, and 8 bases stayed unmatched.

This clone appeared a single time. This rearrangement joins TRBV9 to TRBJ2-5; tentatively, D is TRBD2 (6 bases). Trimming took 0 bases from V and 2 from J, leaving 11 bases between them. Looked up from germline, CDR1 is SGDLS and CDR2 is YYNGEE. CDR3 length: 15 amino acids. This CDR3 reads CASSVGVGGQETQYF. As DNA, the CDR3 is TGTGCCAGCAGCGTAGGGGTCGGGGGACAAGAGACCCAGTACTTC.

DNA for the CDR3: TGTGCCAGCAGTCACCGACCTGCAGGGGGCTACCCCTACGAGCAGTACTTC. Protein product: CASSHRPAGGYPYEQYF. This chain uses TRBV6-6 with TRBJ2-7, with TRBD1 identical over 8 bases. The trim removed 5 bases at V and 2 bases at J, leaving 14 bases unmatched. From germline, CDR1 is MNHNY and CDR2 SVGAGI (reference sequence). The CDR3 runs 17 residues.

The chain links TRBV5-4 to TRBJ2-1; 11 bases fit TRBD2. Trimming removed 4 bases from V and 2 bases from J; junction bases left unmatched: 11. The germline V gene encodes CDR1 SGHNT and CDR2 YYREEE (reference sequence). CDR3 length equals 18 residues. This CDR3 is CASSGTSLAGVPYNEQFF. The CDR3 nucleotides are TGTGCCAGCAGCGGAACATCACTAGCGGGAGTTCCCTACAATGAGCAGTTCTTC. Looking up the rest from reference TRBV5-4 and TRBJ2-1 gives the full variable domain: ETGVTQSPTHLIKTRGQQVTLRCSSQSGHNTVSWYQQALGQGPQFIFQYYREEENGRGNFPPRFSGLQFPNYSSELNVNALELDDSALYLCASSGTSLAGVPYNEQFFGPGTRLTVL.

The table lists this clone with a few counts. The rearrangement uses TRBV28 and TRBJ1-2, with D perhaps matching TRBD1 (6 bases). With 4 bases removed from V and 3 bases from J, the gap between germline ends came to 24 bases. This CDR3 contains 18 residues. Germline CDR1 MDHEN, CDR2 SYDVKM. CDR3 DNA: TGTGCCAGCAGTTCAGCCCTTACAGGTGGGGGCGCGTACTATGGCTACACCTTC. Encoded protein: CASSSALTGGGAYYGYTF.

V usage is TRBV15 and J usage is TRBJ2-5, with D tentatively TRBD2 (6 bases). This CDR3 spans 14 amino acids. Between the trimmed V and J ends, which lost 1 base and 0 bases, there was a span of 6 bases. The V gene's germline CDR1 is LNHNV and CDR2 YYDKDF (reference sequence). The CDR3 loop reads CATSRASDQETQYF. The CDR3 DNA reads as TGTGCCACCAGCAGAGCTAGCGACCAAGAGACCCAGTACTTC.

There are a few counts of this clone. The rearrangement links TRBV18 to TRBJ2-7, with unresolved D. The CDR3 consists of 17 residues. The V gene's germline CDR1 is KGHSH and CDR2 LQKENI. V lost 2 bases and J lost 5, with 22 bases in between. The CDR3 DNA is TGTGCCAGCTCACCAATCCCGCAGACTTTATTAGGAGACGAGCAGTACTTC. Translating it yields CASSPIPQTLLGDEQYF. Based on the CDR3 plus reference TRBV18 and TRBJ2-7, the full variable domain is NAGVMQNPRHLVRRRGQEARLRCSPMKGHSHVYWYRQLPEEGLKFMVYLQKENIIDESGMPKERFSAEFPKEGPSILRIQQVVRGDSAAYFCASSPIPQTLLGDEQYFGPGTRLTVT.

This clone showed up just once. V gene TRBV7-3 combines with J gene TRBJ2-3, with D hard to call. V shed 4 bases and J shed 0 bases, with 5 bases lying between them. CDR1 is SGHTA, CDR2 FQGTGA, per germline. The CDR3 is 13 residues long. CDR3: CASSSMSTDTQYF. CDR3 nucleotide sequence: TGTGCCAGCAGCTCAATGAGCACAGATACGCAGTATTTT. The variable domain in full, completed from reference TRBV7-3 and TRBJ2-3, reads GAGVSQTPSNKVTEKGKYVELRCDPISGHTALYWYRQSLGQGPEFLIYFQGTGAADDSGLPNDRFFAVRPEGSVSTLKIQRTERGDSAVYLCASSSMSTDTQYFGPGTRLTVL.

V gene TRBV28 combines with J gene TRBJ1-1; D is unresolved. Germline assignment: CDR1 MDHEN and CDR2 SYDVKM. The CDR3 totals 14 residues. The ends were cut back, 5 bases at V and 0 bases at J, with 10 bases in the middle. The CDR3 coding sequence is TGTGCCAGCAGTGCAACAAGTTTGAACACTGAAGCTTTCTTT. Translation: CASSATSLNTEAFF.

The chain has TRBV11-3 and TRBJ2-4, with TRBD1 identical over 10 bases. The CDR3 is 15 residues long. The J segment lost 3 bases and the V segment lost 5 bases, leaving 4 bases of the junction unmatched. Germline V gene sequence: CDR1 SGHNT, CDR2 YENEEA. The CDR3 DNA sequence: TGTGCCAGCAGCAAGGGGACAGGGGACAAAAACATTCAGTACTTC. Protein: CASSKGTGDKNIQYF. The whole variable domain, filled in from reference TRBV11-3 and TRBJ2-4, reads EAGVVQSPRYKIIEKKQPVAFWCNPISGHNTLYWYLQNLGQGPELLIRYENEEAVDDSQLPKDRFSAERLKGVDSTLKIQPAELGDSAVYLCASSKGTGDKNIQYFGAGTRLSVL.

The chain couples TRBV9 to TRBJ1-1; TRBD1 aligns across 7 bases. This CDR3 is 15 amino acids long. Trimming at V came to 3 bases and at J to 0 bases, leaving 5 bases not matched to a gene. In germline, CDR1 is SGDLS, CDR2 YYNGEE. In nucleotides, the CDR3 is TGTGCCAGCAGCGGACCGACAGGGATGAACACTGAAGCTTTCTTT. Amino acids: CASSGPTGMNTEAFF.

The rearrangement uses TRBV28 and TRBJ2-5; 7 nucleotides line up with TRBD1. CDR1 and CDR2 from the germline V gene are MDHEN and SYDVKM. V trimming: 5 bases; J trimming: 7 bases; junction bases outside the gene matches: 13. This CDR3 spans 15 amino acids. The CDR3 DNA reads TGTGCCAGCAGTACCCCCTCGGACAGGCTTCGGACCCAGTACTTC. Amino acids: CASSTPSDRLRTQYF.

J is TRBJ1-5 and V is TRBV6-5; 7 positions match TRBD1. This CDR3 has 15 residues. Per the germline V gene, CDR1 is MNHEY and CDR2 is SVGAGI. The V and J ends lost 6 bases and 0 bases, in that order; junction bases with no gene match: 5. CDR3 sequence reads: CASSSTGYSNQPQHF. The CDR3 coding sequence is TGTGCCAGCAGCTCGACAGGGTATAGCAATCAGCCCCAGCATTTT.

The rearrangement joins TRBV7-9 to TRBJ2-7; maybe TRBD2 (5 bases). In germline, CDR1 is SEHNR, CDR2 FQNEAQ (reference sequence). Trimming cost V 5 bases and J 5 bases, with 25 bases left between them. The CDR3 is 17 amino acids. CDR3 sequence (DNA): TGTGCCAGCAGCCCACGGGTCCTGTCGGGAATACCAAACGAGCAGTACTTC. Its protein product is CASSPRVLSGIPNEQYF. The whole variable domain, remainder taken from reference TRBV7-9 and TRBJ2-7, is DTGVSQNPRHKITKRGQNVTFRCDPISEHNRLYWYRQTLGQGPEFLTYFQNEAQLEKSRLLSDRFSAERPKGSFSTLEIQRTEQGDSAMYLCASSPRVLSGIPNEQYFGPGTRLTVT.

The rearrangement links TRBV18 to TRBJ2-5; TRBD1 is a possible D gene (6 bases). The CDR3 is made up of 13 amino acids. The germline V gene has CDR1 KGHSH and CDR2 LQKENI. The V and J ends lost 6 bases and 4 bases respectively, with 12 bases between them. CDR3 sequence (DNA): TGTGCCAGCTCCCAGACAGGAGGAGAGACCCAGTACTTC. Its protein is CASSQTGGETQYF. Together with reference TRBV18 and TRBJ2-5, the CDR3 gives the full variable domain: NAGVMQNPRHLVRRRGQEARLRCSPMKGHSHVYWYRQLPEEGLKFMVYLQKENIIDESGMPKERFSAEFPKEGPSILRIQQVVRGDSAAYFCASSQTGGETQYFGPGTRLLVL.

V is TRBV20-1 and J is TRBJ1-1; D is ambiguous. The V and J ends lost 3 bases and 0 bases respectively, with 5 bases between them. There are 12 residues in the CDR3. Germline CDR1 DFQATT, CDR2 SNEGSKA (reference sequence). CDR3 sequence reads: CSASNMNTEAFF. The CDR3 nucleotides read TGCAGTGCTAGTAACATGAACACTGAAGCTTTCTTT.

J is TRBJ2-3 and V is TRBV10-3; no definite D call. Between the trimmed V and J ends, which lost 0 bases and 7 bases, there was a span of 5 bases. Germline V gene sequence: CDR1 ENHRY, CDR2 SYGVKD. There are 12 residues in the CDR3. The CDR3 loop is CAISESQNTQYF. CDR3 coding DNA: TGTGCCATCAGTGAGTCCCAAAATACGCAGTATTTT.

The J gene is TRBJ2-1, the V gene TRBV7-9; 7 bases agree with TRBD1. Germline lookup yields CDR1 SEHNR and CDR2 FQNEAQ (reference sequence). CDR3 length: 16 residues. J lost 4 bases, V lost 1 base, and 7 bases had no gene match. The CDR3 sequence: CASSLVKTGLYNEQFF. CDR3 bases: TGTGCCAGCAGCTTAGTGAAGACAGGGCTATACAATGAGCAGTTCTTC.

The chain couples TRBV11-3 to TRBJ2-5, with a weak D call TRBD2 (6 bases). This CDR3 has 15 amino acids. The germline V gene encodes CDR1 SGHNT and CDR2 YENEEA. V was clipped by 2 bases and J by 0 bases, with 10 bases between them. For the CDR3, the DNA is TGTGCCAGCAGCTTAACTAGCTCATACCAAGAGACCCAGTACTTC. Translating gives CASSLTSSYQETQYF.